This entry lists 22 T cell receptor beta chains sequenced from one sample in a study of cytomegalovirus exposure and HLA in healthy donors. 13 Jbeta primers and 60 Vbeta primers were used for the PCR. Clones were sequenced by immunoSEQ multiplex PCR, and TCRdb holds only the in-frame ones, with some missing. The table lists about 130,000 clones, around 71% of them singletons, with about 2.4% in the top ten. Sequencing used PBMCs. These receptors all stem from a woman in her sixties or seventies in good health and CMV-seropositive.

The rearrangement links TRBV7-2 to TRBJ1-3; possibly TRBD1 for D (5 bases). Germline V gene data show CDR1 as SGHTA and CDR2 as FQGNSA. Trimming pared 2 bases from V and 4 bases from J, leaving 12 bases between. The CDR3 totals 15 residues. The CDR3 here is CASSLPGFAGNTIYF. Written as DNA, the CDR3 is TGTGCCAGCAGCTTACCAGGGTTCGCCGGAAACACCATATATTTT.

The rearrangement uses TRBV10-1 and TRBJ1-5, with TRBD1 matching 7 bases. V gave up 3 bases and J gave up 4 bases; unmatched junction bases: 9. Germline-derived CDR1 and CDR2 are WNHNN and SYGVQD (reference sequence). The CDR3 spans 16 residues. The CDR3 protein is CASSDLNLTGNQPQHF. The CDR3 nucleotides are TGCGCCAGCAGTGACCTTAATCTGACAGGGAATCAGCCCCAGCATTTT.

This clone was counted between two and nine times. The CDR3 spells CASSLDGGSTDTQYF. CDR3 sequence (DNA): TGTGCCAGCAGCTTAGACGGCGGCTCCACAGATACGCAGTATTTT. The gene calls are TRBV13 and TRBJ2-3, with D unclear. The CDR3 contains 15 residues. V was trimmed by 1 base and J by 2 bases, leaving 10 bases between them. Germline CDR1 and CDR2: PRHDT and FYEKMQ (reference sequence).

J is TRBJ2-5 and V is TRBV6-1; TRBD1 matches at 7 bases. The DNA end is more similar to TRBJ2-7, so the J call may be wrong. Germline V gene data show CDR1 as MNHNS and CDR2 as SASEGT. The CDR3 is 15 amino acids. CDR3 nucleotides: TGTGCCAGCAGTGAATTAGGGACAGTACCCTACGAGCAGTACTTC. Amino acid sequence: CASSELGTVPYEQYF.

CDR3 nucleotides: TGTGCCTCCAATCGGGGCGGGGTCACAGATACGCAGTATTTT. This encodes CASNRGGVTDTQYF. J is TRBJ2-3 and V is TRBV5-4, with D perhaps matching TRBD2 (6 bases). Germline V gives CDR1 SGHNT, CDR2 YYREEE (reference sequence). This CDR3 region has 14 residues. Trimming left V 10 bases short and J 2 bases short, with 17 bases between.

The chain combines TRBV11-2 with TRBJ2-5; TRBD2 agrees at 14 bases. Losses at the gene ends were 5 bases for V and 4 bases for J; bases not matched to a gene: 6. Germline CDR1 SGHAT, CDR2 FQNNGV. The CDR3 runs 16 residues. The CDR3, as DNA: TGTGCCAGCAGCCCCTTGACTAGCGGGGGGGCAGAGACCCAGTACTTC. It specifies CASSPLTSGGAETQYF.

The chain links TRBV6-1 to TRBJ1-2; a weak D match, TRBD1 (6 bases). This CDR3 is 15 amino acids long. Per the germline V gene, CDR1 is MNHNS and CDR2 is SASEGT. The V end lost 5 bases, the J end lost 2 bases, and 15 bases lay between the germline ends. The CDR3 sequence: CASSPDIQGNYGYTF. The CDR3 DNA reads TGTGCCAGCAGTCCCGATATACAGGGAAACTATGGCTACACCTTC.

The rearrangement uses TRBV7-6 and TRBJ1-1, with D hard to call. Germline lookup yields CDR1 SGHVS and CDR2 FNYEAQ. V was pared by 5 bases and J by 3 bases, with 25 bases between. This CDR3 has 18 amino acids. CDR3 residues: CASSLFIIGTGLDTEAFF. CDR3 coding DNA: TGTGCCAGCAGCCTGTTTATAATAGGTACGGGATTAGACACTGAAGCTTTCTTT.

This chain uses TRBV19 with TRBJ2-5, with 8 bases lining up with TRBD1. CDR1 and CDR2 (germline): LNHDA, SQIVND (reference sequence). This CDR3 spans 15 amino acids. The V and J ends lost 5 bases and 5 bases, in that order; junction bases with no gene match: 10. The DNA for the CDR3 is TGTGCCAGTAGTCTCCTCGGCAGGGGGCAGGAGACCCAGTACTTC. Its protein product is CASSLLGRGQETQYF.

This clone was observed a single time. The rearrangement joins TRBV18 to TRBJ2-7; D might be TRBD2 (7 bases). V lost 0 bases and J lost 2, with 17 bases in between. The CDR3 contains 17 residues. Germline CDR1 and CDR2: KGHSH and LQKENI. For the CDR3, the DNA is TGTGCCAGCTCACCACCGCGGAGTGGCGGGGGCCCCTACGAGCAGTACTTC. Protein product: CASSPPRSGGGPYEQYF.

The CDR3: CASSMGPGQGAVNEQFF. In DNA, the CDR3 is TGTGCCAGTAGTATGGGCCCGGGACAGGGGGCGGTCAATGAGCAGTTCTTC. The V gene is TRBV19, the J gene TRBJ2-1, with 12 bases that match TRBD1. Losses at the gene ends were 3 bases for V and 6 bases for J; bases not matched to a gene: 9. Germline V CDR1 and CDR2: LNHDA, SQIVND (reference sequence). There are 17 residues in the CDR3.

The V gene is TRBV11-2, the J gene TRBJ2-7, with TRBD1 identical over 10 bases. V was clipped by 5 bases and J by 4 bases; unmatched bases: 5. The germline CDR1 and CDR2 sequences are SGHAT and FQNNGV. The length of the CDR3 is 14 residues. The chain's CDR3 is CASSPTGGSYEQYF. The CDR3 DNA is TGTGCCAGCAGCCCGACAGGGGGCTCGTACGAGCAGTACTTC.

The chain joins TRBV5-1 to TRBJ2-5; 8 positions match TRBD2. This CDR3 region has 14 residues. V shed 6 bases and J 1 base; nucleotides not matched to a gene: 5. Germline loops: CDR1 SGHRS, CDR2 YFSETQ. CDR3 coding DNA: TGCGCCAGCATGGACGGGGGGGGCCAAGAGACCCAGTACTTC. Translated: CASMDGGGQETQYF.

This chain links TRBV27 with TRBJ2-7; no clear D. Germline V gives CDR1 MNHEY, CDR2 SMNVEV (reference sequence). Trimming removed 5 bases at V and 0 bases at J, with 8 bases between. The CDR3 is 13 residues long. CDR3 nucleotides: TGTGCCAGCAGTCAACAGAGCTCCTACGAGCAGTACTTC. Its protein is CASSQQSSYEQYF.

This chain connects TRBV25-1 to TRBJ2-3, with 11 bases that match TRBD1. The CDR3 is made up of 18 amino acids. Trimming removed 2 bases from V and 4 bases from J; junction bases left unmatched: 11. Germline lookup yields CDR1 MGHDK and CDR2 SYGVNS. CDR3 sequence: CASSEGDLPGQGADTQYF. The CDR3, as DNA: TGTGCCAGCAGTGAAGGCGATTTACCGGGACAGGGGGCAGATACGCAGTATTTT.

This clone was counted between two and nine times. This rearrangement joins TRBV5-6 to TRBJ2-2; 9 positions match TRBD1. The V gene's germline CDR1 is SGHDT and CDR2 YYEEEE. The CDR3 contains 15 residues. Trimming removed 4 bases from V and 4 bases from J; junction bases left unmatched: 5. The CDR3 region is CASSGSGQGTGELFF. CDR3 DNA: TGTGCCAGCAGCGGGTCGGGACAGGGCACCGGGGAGCTGTTTTTT.

The J gene is TRBJ2-5, the V gene TRBV5-1; TRBD1 is a possible D gene (5 bases). This CDR3 has 15 amino acids. From germline, CDR1 is SGHRS and CDR2 YFSETQ. V was trimmed by 4 bases and J by 1 base, leaving 14 bases between them. The CDR3 sequence is CASSDPRQPQETQYF. In nucleotides, the CDR3 is TGCGCCAGCAGCGATCCCCGACAGCCCCAAGAGACCCAGTACTTC.

The chain carries TRBV6-5 and TRBJ1-6; D is perhaps TRBD1 (6 bases). CDR1 and CDR2 from the germline V gene are MNHEY and SVGAGI. CDR3 length: 14 residues. The V end was cut by 2 bases, the J end by 8 bases, with 10 bases between. This CDR3 is CASSYRAGDSPLHF. The DNA for the CDR3 is TGTGCCAGCAGTTACCGAGCAGGGGATTCACCCCTCCACTTT.

This clone was seen only a few times. This chain connects TRBV29-1 to TRBJ1-1; a weak D match, TRBD1 (6 bases). The CDR3 is made up of 13 amino acids. CDR1 is SQVTM and CDR2 is ANQGSEA in the germline V gene. Trimming took 4 bases from V and 1 from J, leaving 10 bases between them. The CDR3 sequence is CSVGWGPNTEAFF. CDR3 DNA: TGCAGCGTTGGTTGGGGGCCGAACACTGAAGCTTTCTTT.

This clone was observed a handful of times. V gene TRBV6-5 combines with J gene TRBJ1-1, with 9 bases lining up with TRBD1. The CDR3 contains 15 residues. V lost 7 bases, J lost 4 bases, and 10 bases stayed unmatched. From germline, CDR1 is MNHEY and CDR2 SVGAGI. The CDR3 here is CASKNPGQGGTEAFF. In DNA form, the CDR3 reads TGTGCCAGCAAAAATCCGGGACAGGGAGGCACTGAAGCTTTCTTT.

This clone appeared a few times. The chain combines TRBV6-5 with TRBJ1-2; 7 bases agree with TRBD1. The J segment lost 0 bases and the V segment lost 6 bases, leaving 1 base of the junction unmatched. Germline V CDR1 and CDR2: MNHEY, SVGAGI. This CDR3 is 13 amino acids long. The CDR3 is CASRTGTNYGYTF. CDR3 sequence (DNA): TGTGCCAGCAGGACAGGGACTAACTATGGCTACACCTTC.

V is TRBV27 and J is TRBJ2-7; 9 bases align to TRBD1. This CDR3 has 16 residues. Germline CDR1 and CDR2: MNHEY and SMNVEV (reference sequence). The V segment lost 7 bases and the J segment 5 bases; nucleotides outside the gene matches: 15. CDR3 loop: CASTSGPGQGVHEQYF. The CDR3, as DNA: TGTGCCAGCACCAGTGGACCGGGACAGGGAGTCCACGAGCAGTACTTC.